This T cell receptor (beta chain) was found in a study of blood T cell repertoires in COVID-19 (TCRdb year 2020). Study-level background: Samples covering the acute and convalescent phases of COVID-19 were provided by collaborators in the United States, Italy and Spain. HLA class I and class II types, where available, came from metadata supplied by the sample provider rather than from assay-based typing. A de-identified subject ID, COVID-19 status, age in years and sex were almost always included in the sample metadata. A freely available public database, intended as a resource for researchers studying the immune response to SARS-CoV-2, is where the repertoires were released. The material from the prospective study consisted of cDNA or gDNA derived from T cells, B-cell-depleted T cells, or PBMCs. The samples were drawn from the first 160 participants of the ongoing ImmuneRACE study and from some 1,300 subjects provided by 6 global collaborators. Deeply sampled blood TCRbeta repertoires from subjects exposed to, actively infected with, or recovered from COVID-19 were included in the dataset.

Each collaborating institution followed its own protocols to collect whole blood in K2EDTA tubes. For TCRbeta analysis, collaborators shipped samples as frozen whole blood, isolated PBMCs, or DNA extracted from either of those sample types. TCRbeta CDR3 regions were amplified from genomic DNA by means of the immunoSEQ Assay, a bias-controlled multiplex PCR. The authors' analysis ran thus. The number of nucleated cells in each sample was estimated by amplification of reference gene primers within the assay. To quantify the absolute abundance of each unique TCRbeta CDR3 rearrangement, sequence reads were collapsed and filtered. For each sample, productive Simpson clonality was calculated by taking the square root of Simpson's diversity index across productive rearrangements. TCRdb limited this immuneACCESS table to in-frame rearrangements with V and J called. A share of clones is missing; checked studies link under half to unresolved V genes, and the rest is unexplained. V and J calls and clone size are those listed in that table; D and trimming were worked out from the DNA. This sample is represented by about 280,000 clones; 80% to 90% of them were singletons. The ten largest clonotypes hold 8% to 13% of the sample.

About this clone: It has no known antigen specificity. Base qualities were left out, and no much larger clone turns up one base away.

Per the germline V gene, SGHAT is the CDR1 and FQNNGV is the CDR2. Trimming costs V 5 bases and J 6 bases, and their ends lie 14 bases apart. The CDR3 measures 14 amino acids from cysteine to phenylalanine. Just CDR3 DNA is preserved here, 42 bases in frame from base 1. What the research found in general, with its limitations: Clinical and demographic metadata were provided uncurated, with the amount varying by source and participant.

The material sequenced was peripheral blood. The receptor was isolated from a woman in her seventies with acute or convalescent COVID-19. The receptor chain draws on TRBV11-2 and TRBJ2-1; tentative D gene TRBD1, with 6 bases matching. The CDR3 protein is CASSEGEQTNEQFF. At the DNA level, the sequence is TGTGCCAGCAGCGAGGGGGAACAGACCAATGAGCAGTTCTTC.